The 5 T cell receptor beta chains below come from one sample, sequenced in a study of spatial heterogeneity in lung cancer. A single record per CDR3 protein comes from TCRdb applying MiXCR to the 5' RACE reads. The sample shows tens of thousands of distinct CDR3 sequences, approximately 4.6% of them seen only once. As for time point: sample taken at primary tumor resection. The starting material was PBMCs, obtained at surgery. These receptors were taken from a male donor with early-stage non-small cell lung cancer.

About this clonotype itself: This may stem from a read error, because a much larger clone lies one nucleotide away. This rearrangement joins TRBV20-1 to TRBJ1-1, with D hard to call. In germline, CDR1 is DFQATT, CDR2 SNEGSKA (reference sequence). The CDR3 has 11 amino acids. CDR3 DNA: TGCAGTGCTAGGGGGAACTCTGAAGCTTTCTTT. Protein product: CSARGNSEAFF.

This clonotype was seen many times. The V call is TRBV3-1, the J call TRBJ2-7; possible D gene TRBD2, 5 bases. V was cut by 5 bases and J by 1 base, with 9 bases left in between. The CDR3 contains 13 residues. CDR1 is LGHDT and CDR2 is YNNKEL in the germline V gene (reference sequence). The CDR3 protein is CASSAPGSYEQYF. CDR3 bases: TGTGCCAGCAGCGCCCCGGGGTCCTACGAGCAGTACTTC.

This clonotype has at least ten counts. The gene calls are TRBV6-1 and TRBJ1-1; D is uncertain. V shed 4 bases and J shed 1 base, with 7 bases lying between them. The germline V gene has CDR1 MNHNS and CDR2 SASEGT. The length of the CDR3 is 13 residues. The DNA for the CDR3 is TGTGCCAGCAGTGTAGACTGGAACACTGAAGCTTTCTTT. It is translated as CASSVDWNTEAFF.

This clonotype has ten or more counts. CDR3 region: CSAGGDRGTQAKNIQYF. The DNA of the CDR3 is TGCAGCGCTGGGGGGGACAGAGGGACACAAGCCAAAAACATTCAGTACTTC. V usage is TRBV29-1 and J usage is TRBJ2-4; D tentatively reads TRBD1 or TRBD2 (7 bases each). CDR1 and CDR2 from the germline V gene are SQVTM and ANQGSEA. The CDR3 has 17 residues. The V end was cut by 7 bases, the J end by 0 bases, with 22 bases between.

This clonotype showed up many times. The CDR3 protein is CSARGQRGNYGYTF. Here the CDR3 DNA reads TGCAGTGCTAGAGGACAGAGAGGGAACTATGGCTACACCTTC. J is TRBJ1-2 and V is TRBV20-1, with a weak D call TRBD1 (5 bases). V was pared by 1 base and J by 2 bases, with 11 bases between. CDR3 size: 14 residues. Germline CDR1 reads DFQATT; CDR2 reads SNEGSKA (reference sequence).